This T cell receptor (beta chain) derives from a study of cytomegalovirus exposure and HLA in healthy donors. Vbeta (60) and Jbeta (13) primers were used in the PCR. Here immunoSEQ multiplex PCR was the method, and the copy in TCRdb shows in-frame clones only, minus some. This repertoire shows approximately 120,000 clones, about 81% found once; its top ten account for about 1.1%. Trimming stripped 5 bases from V and 2 bases from J, with 9 bases between. The CDR3 totals 13 residues. The germline V gene encodes CDR1 SGHVS and CDR2 FQNEAQ. This receptor was identified in a woman under 40 in good health and CMV-seronegative. V usage is TRBV7-8 and J usage is TRBJ1-2; D ambiguous. Sequenced input: PBMCs. The DNA for the CDR3 is TGTGCCAGCAGCGCGGTACGGAACTATGGCTACACCTTC. Protein product: CASSAVRNYGYTF.